This is a list of T cell receptor beta chains from one sample in a study of somatic mutations in cytotoxic T cells in rheumatoid arthritis. The table came from immunoSEQ multiplex PCR; TCRdb's copy has only in-frame clones and leaves some out. The data contain around 16,000 clones, about 83% of them singletons. The sequenced material came from CD8+ T cells sorted from blood. The origin of the receptors is an adult with rheumatoid arthritis. The CDR3 runs from the conserved cysteine through the conserved F or W. D genes are given only for firm matches. Not every row has a clone size; where given, it reads once, few, many or a size class.

v_gene	abundance	d_gene	len	j_gene	CDR3aa	CDR3nt
TRBV4-1	few	TRBD1	13	TRBJ2-7	CARVQGRSYEQYF	TGCGCCAGGGTACAGGGGCGCTCCTACGAGCAGTACTTC
TRBV4-1	.	.	15	TRBJ1-3	CASSERVLSGNTIYF	TGCGCCAGCAGCGAAAGGGTCCTCTCTGGAAACACCATATATTTT
TRBV5-1	.	TRBD1	14	TRBJ2-5	CASSSPDREETQYF	TGCGCCAGCAGCTCCCCGGACAGGGAAGAGACCCAGTACTTC
TRBV5-4	.	.	17	TRBJ1-2	CASSFRMTQITNYGYTF	TGTGCCAGCAGCTTCCGAATGACCCAGATTACTAACTATGGCTACACCTTC
TRBV19	few	TRBD1	14	TRBJ1-2	CASSIWTGHYGYTF	TGTGCCAGTAGTATCTGGACAGGGCACTATGGCTACACCTTC
TRBV28	.	TRBD1	15	TRBJ1-4	CASTVLDRVNEKLFF	TGTGCCAGCACGGTGCTGGACAGGGTAAATGAAAAACTGTTTTTT
TRBV14	.	.	12	TRBJ1-5	CASSQPGQPQHF	TGTGCCAGCAGCCAGCCGGGTCAGCCCCAGCATTTT
TRBV5-4	.	TRBD1	15	TRBJ1-3	CASSMTGIPGNTIYF	TGTGCCAGCAGCATGACAGGGATTCCCGGAAACACCATATATTTT
TRBV27	.	.	17	TRBJ2-1	CASSLGPRTLSYNEQFF	TGTGCCAGTAGTTTGGGGCCCAGGACCCTCTCCTACAATGAGCAGTTCTTC
TRBV10-3	once	TRBD1	13	TRBJ1-2	CAIGGTGGHGYTF	TGTGCCATCGGCGGGACAGGGGGCCATGGCTACACCTTC
TRBV19	few	.	14	TRBJ2-1	CASSPTLQYNEQFF	TGTGCCAGTAGCCCGACCCTCCAATACAATGAGCAGTTCTTC
TRBV4-1	once	.	13	TRBJ2-7	CASSHHGSYEQYF	TGCGCCAGCAGCCATCACGGGAGCTACGAGCAGTACTTC
TRBV7-2	.	TRBD1	15	TRBJ2-7	CASSLVRDRRHEQYF	TGTGCCAGCAGCTTAGTTAGGGACAGACGACACGAGCAGTACTTC
TRBV27	.	.	12	TRBJ2-1	CASSFSGNEQFF	TGTGCCAGCAGTTTCAGTGGAAATGAGCAGTTCTTC
TRBV27	.	TRBD1	14	TRBJ2-7	CASSPGTGPYEQYF	TGTGCCAGCAGCCCCGGGACAGGACCCTACGAGCAGTACTTC
TRBV19	.	.	16	TRBJ1-1	CASSIDGASRNTEAFF	TGTGCCAGTAGTATAGATGGGGCCAGCCGGAACACTGAAGCTTTCTTT
TRBV19	.	.	13	TRBJ2-2	CASRYVGTGELFF	TGTGCCAGTAGGTACGTCGGAACCGGGGAGCTGTTTTTT
TRBV30	.	.	11	TRBJ2-7	CAWGMTNEQYF	TGTGCCTGGGGCATGACCAACGAGCAGTACTTC
TRBV9	.	TRBD2	15	TRBJ2-1	CASSLERGRYNEQFF	TGTGCCAGCAGCCTAGAGCGGGGCAGGTACAATGAGCAGTTCTTC
TRBV2	.	TRBD2	14	TRBJ2-3	CASSTSGVTDTQYF	TGTGCCAGCTCTACTAGCGGGGTGACAGATACGCAGTATTTT
TRBV19	.	.	17	TRBJ1-5	CASSIILGGAGNQPQHF	TGTGCCAGTAGTATTATTCTCGGAGGGGCCGGCAATCAGCCCCAGCATTTT
TRBV28	few	TRBD1	16	TRBJ1-4	CASSPDRVSTNEKLFF	TGTGCCAGCAGTCCCGACAGGGTTTCGACTAATGAAAAACTGTTTTTT
TRBV11-2	few	.	15	TRBJ2-7	CASSLYGGLNYEQYF	TGTGCCAGCAGCTTATACGGGGGATTAAACTACGAGCAGTACTTC
TRBV10-2	.	.	14	TRBJ2-5	CASSELGPGETQYF	TGCGCCAGCAGTGAGTTGGGGCCGGGGGAGACCCAGTACTTC
TRBV7-3	.	TRBD1	16	TRBJ1-5	CASSLEGAKDNQPQHF	TGTGCCAGCAGCTTAGAGGGGGCGAAGGACAATCAGCCCCAGCATTTT
TRBV19	once	.	13	TRBJ2-7	CASSTGVAYEQYF	TGTGCCAGTAGTACAGGGGTAGCCTACGAGCAGTACTTC
TRBV9	large	TRBD1	14	TRBJ2-7	CASSATGESYEQYF	TGTGCCAGCAGCGCGACAGGGGAATCCTACGAGCAGTACTTC
TRBV7-9	.	TRBD2	16	TRBJ2-5	CASSGSLAGGPETQYF	TGTGCCAGCAGCGGATCACTAGCGGGGGGGCCGGAGACCCAGTACTTC
TRBV5-8	.	.	14	TRBJ1-4	CASSLRKAFEKLFF	TGTGCCAGCAGCTTGAGAAAGGCGTTTGAAAAACTGTTTTTT
TRBV2	few	.	15	TRBJ1-5	CANGGVQGRNQPQHF	TGTGCCAACGGAGGAGTACAGGGACGCAATCAGCCCCAGCATTTT
TRBV30	.	.	13	TRBJ1-2	CAWPGWQGIGYTF	TGTGCCTGGCCGGGTTGGCAGGGAATCGGCTACACCTTC
TRBV27	.	TRBD1	14	TRBJ1-6	CASSVGQGYSPLHF	TGTGCCAGCAGTGTGGGACAGGGGTATTCACCCCTCCACTTT
TRBV2	.	.	13	TRBJ2-2	CATRGRGGGELFF	TGTGCCACCCGAGGCAGGGGAGGCGGGGAGCTGTTTTTT
TRBV7-9	.	.	13	TRBJ1-6	CASTAGGSSPLHF	TGTGCCAGCACCGCGGGGGGTAGTTCACCCCTCCACTTT
TRBV9	.	.	15	TRBJ2-7	CASSPPGGRIYEQYF	TGTGCCAGCAGCCCCCCAGGGGGGCGCATCTACGAGCAGTACTTC
TRBV7-2	.	.	15	TRBJ2-7	CASSLEAGTGHEQYF	TGTGCCAGCAGCTTAGAGGCTGGGACGGGCCACGAGCAGTACTTC
TRBV9	few	.	11	TRBJ1-2	CASSEGDGYTF	TGTGCCAGCAGCGAGGGGGATGGCTACACCTTC